This note documents a single T cell receptor beta chain sequence. What it binds is unknown. It is likely a read error, because the conserved phenylalanine at the end of the CDR3 is missing. Germline V gene sequence: CDR1 SQVTM, CDR2 ANQGSEA. The CDR3 is made up of 13 amino acids. The source of the sample is a study of tumor-infiltrating lymphocytes in primary liver carcinoma. Study context: The neoplasms were of stage T1-T3 N0M0, with dimensions of roughly 4.2 to 10 cm across.

Bulk tissue was left unsorted, and RNA and DNA were co-extracted from about 20-30 mg of it. Every tumor contributed samples taken at five separate regions. General observations from the study: There were only about 8-25% of top clones found in all five tumor regions. Lower overlap was observed for tumor-adjacent and tumor-blood pairs relative to tumor region pairs.

Researchers generated TCR beta cDNA from approximately 520 ng of total RNA, relying on a constant-region primer. Construction of TCR beta libraries relied on three successive nested multiplex PCR rounds employing slightly modified ARM-PCR. Rounds one and two of PCR, each of roughly 10 cycles, were primed with TRBV1-TRBV30 forward primers and a C-beta reverse primer. A single record per CDR3 protein comes from TCRdb applying MiXCR to the multiplex PCR reads. The sample yields approximately 190,000 distinct CDR3 sequences, roughly 80% seen once. Sequenced: tumor tissue from primary liver carcinoma. The clonotype originates from a man between 35 and 55 years old with primary liver carcinoma and hepatitis B virus infection. The rearrangement uses TRBV29-1 and TRBJ1-5; weak D call: TRBD1 (5 bases). The DNA for the CDR3 is TGCAACGTTGTCGGACACATCAATCAGCCCCAGCATTTA. Translating gives CNVVGHINQPQHL.